A selection of T cell receptor beta chains follows, all from one sample in a study of long-term antiretroviral therapy in people with HIV. Sequencing was performed with immunoSEQ multiplex PCR; in TCRdb, only in-frame clones are kept and a portion is missing. This table holds more than 35,000 clones, around 75% found once. The source was unsorted PBMCs, collected 1.5 years after starting antiretroviral therapy. These TCRs come from a man between 18 and 35 years old with HIV. Each CDR3 is given with its conserved first and last residue. The D gene is left open where the match is weak. Rows give clone size only sometimes, using once, few, many, or a class for an expanded clone.

>TRBJ1-2|TRBV27|NA|NA
CASSPHQGIGYGYTF
TGTGCCAGCAGTCCCCACCAGGGTATCGGCTATGGCTACACCTTC
>TRBJ2-7|TRBV5-8|NA|NA
CASSFHEQYF
TGTGCCAGCAGCTTCCACGAGCAGTACTTC
>TRBJ2-2|TRBV7-6|NA|NA
CASKDSANTGELFF
TGTGCCAGCAAGGATAGCGCGAACACCGGGGAGCTGTTTTTT
>TRBJ1-5|TRBV5-1|TRBD1|few
CASSPSGTGQQPQHF
TGCGCCAGCAGCCCGTCCGGGACAGGCCAGCAGCCCCAGCATTTT
>TRBJ2-7|TRBV18|NA|few
CASSATYEQYF
TGTGCCAGCTCAGCTACCTACGAGCAGTACTTC
>TRBJ2-7|TRBV28|TRBD1|NA
CASSSTGTGTYF
TGTGCCAGCAGTTCCACCGGGACAGGGACTTACTTC
>TRBJ2-7|TRBV5-8|NA|few
CASSFQGGSYEQYF
TGTGCCAGCAGCTTCCAGGGTGGCTCCTACGAGCAGTACTTC
>TRBJ2-7|TRBV29-1|TRBD1|medium-sized
CSVESGTGAYEQYF
TGCAGCGTTGAATCGGGGACAGGGGCTTACGAGCAGTACTTC
>TRBJ1-2|TRBV6-6|NA|NA
CASSYTGGSDGYTF
TGTGCCAGCAGTTATACCGGGGGATCGGATGGCTACACCTTC
>TRBJ1-2|TRBV18|TRBD1|NA
CASSVDRVAIHGYTF
TGTGCCAGCTCAGTCGACAGGGTCGCTATCCATGGCTACACCTTC
>TRBJ2-2|TRBV5-1|TRBD2|NA
CASSLAAGAGELFF
TGCGCCAGCAGCTTGGCCGCGGGGGCCGGGGAGCTGTTTTTT
>TRBJ1-2|TRBV6-5|TRBD1|NA
CASREGAKGYTF
TGTGCCAGCAGAGAGGGGGCAAAAGGCTACACCTTC
>TRBJ2-2|TRBV18|TRBD2|NA
CASSPGTSFGYDTGELFF
TGTGCCAGCTCACCAGGGACTAGTTTTGGATATGACACCGGGGAGCTGTTTTTT
>TRBJ1-1|TRBV4-1|NA|NA
CASSQDNSGMKAEAFF
TGCGCCAGCAGCCAAGATAATTCAGGGATGAAGGCTGAAGCTTTCTTT
>TRBJ2-2|TRBV18|TRBD2|NA
CASSPLRTSGRALSTGELFF
TGTGCCAGCTCACCACTAAGGACTAGCGGGAGGGCCCTGAGTACCGGGGAGCTGTTTTTT
>TRBJ2-2|TRBV4-3|TRBD2|NA
CASSHSKPGLAGVVGELFF
TGCGCCAGCAGCCATAGTAAACCGGGACTAGCGGGAGTTGTCGGGGAGCTGTTTTTT
>TRBJ2-7|TRBV28|NA|NA
CASSNGQVRSYEQYF
TGTGCCAGCTCTAACGGGCAGGTTAGATCCTACGAGCAGTACTTC
>TRBJ1-2|TRBV28|NA|few
CASMEGHYGYTF
TGTGCCAGCATGGAGGGGCACTATGGCTACACCTTC
>TRBJ2-7|TRBV2|NA|NA
CASTPDTIKSYEQYF
TGTGCCAGCACCCCCGATACGATCAAATCCTACGAGCAGTACTTC
>TRBJ2-7|TRBV14|NA|NA
CASSQDWAGEQYF
TGTGCCAGCAGCCAAGATTGGGCGGGTGAGCAGTACTTC
>TRBJ2-7|TRBV6-1|TRBD2|few
CASSLGTSGAYEQYF
TGTGCCAGCAGTCTAGGGACTAGCGGAGCCTACGAGCAGTACTTC
>TRBJ1-1|TRBV11-2|NA|NA
CASSDSYGSTEAFF
TGTGCCAGCAGCGACTCGTACGGGAGCACTGAAGCTTTCTTT
>TRBJ2-3|TRBV6-5|NA|NA
CASSYSVGDTQYF
TGTGCCAGCAGTTACTCGGTGGGGGATACGCAGTATTTT
>TRBJ2-1|TRBV29-1|NA|NA
CSVAPRLDNEQFF
TGCAGCGTTGCCCCCCGACTAGACAATGAGCAGTTCTTC
>TRBJ2-2|TRBV6-5|TRBD1|NA
CASSGQAGTGELFF
TGTGCCAGCTCGGGACAGGCGGGCACCGGGGAGCTGTTTTTT
>TRBJ1-2|TRBV19|NA|NA
CASSIDGTWGYTF
TGTGCCAGTAGTATAGACGGGACATGGGGCTACACCTTC
>TRBJ2-5|TRBV18|TRBD2|NA
CASSPPPSGSIETQYF
TGTGCCAGCTCACCACCGCCTAGCGGGAGTATTGAGACCCAGTACTTC
>TRBJ1-4|TRBV18|TRBD1|NA
CASLPGTGDEKLFF
TGTGCCAGCTTGCCCGGGACAGGGGATGAAAAACTGTTTTTT
>TRBJ2-2|TRBV19|NA|NA
CASSTSSLTRDPTGELFF
TGTGCCAGTAGTACCTCTTCCTTAACCCGGGATCCCACCGGGGAGCTGTTTTTT
>TRBJ2-1|TRBV14|NA|NA
CASSQGGGLILNEQFF
TGTGCCAGCAGCCAAGGTGGAGGACTGATTTTGAATGAGCAGTTCTTC
>TRBJ2-4|TRBV4-2|TRBD2|NA
CASSPPGGTSGRETKNIQYF
TGTGCCAGCAGCCCTCCAGGGGGGACTAGCGGGAGGGAAACCAAAAACATTCAGTACTTC
>TRBJ1-2|TRBV7-9|NA|NA
CASSSTMGRNYGYTF
TGTGCCAGCAGCTCTACGATGGGCCGGAACTATGGCTACACCTTC
>TRBJ1-5|TRBV4-3|NA|NA
CASSQREGVGQPQHF
TGCGCCAGCAGCCAAAGGGAGGGGGTAGGTCAGCCCCAGCATTTT
>TRBJ1-5|TRBV19|NA|NA
CASMNGGISNQPQHF
TGTGCCAGTATGAATGGGGGCATAAGCAATCAGCCCCAGCATTTT
>TRBJ2-6|TRBV4-3|NA|NA
CASSQNSRSSGANVLTF
TGCGCCAGCAGCCAAAATTCCAGAAGCTCTGGGGCCAACGTCCTGACTTTC
>TRBJ2-7|TRBV29-1|NA|NA
CSVVWGEQYF
TGCAGCGTTGTTTGGGGCGAGCAGTACTTC
>TRBJ2-7|TRBV18|NA|few
CASSPTGVGDEQYF
TGTGCCAGCTCACCCACAGGTGTGGGAGACGAGCAGTACTTC
>TRBJ2-1|TRBV7-2|NA|NA
CASSPGRSSYNEQFF
TGTGCCAGCAGCCCAGGACGGAGCTCCTACAATGAGCAGTTCTTC
>TRBJ1-3|TRBV18|NA|NA
CASSPEGYGNTIYF
TGTGCCAGCTCACCGGAAGGCTATGGAAACACCATATATTTT
>TRBJ1-5|TRBV4-1|NA|NA
CASSQQEAGEPQHF
TGCGCCAGCAGCCAGCAGGAAGCCGGGGAGCCCCAGCATTTT
>TRBJ1-5|TRBV5-6|TRBD1|NA
CASSQTGKNQPQHF
TGTGCCAGCAGCCAGACAGGGAAGAATCAGCCCCAGCATTTT
>TRBJ1-2|TRBV28|TRBD1|NA
CASRPQGSAIYGYTF
TGTGCCAGCAGACCACAGGGGTCCGCGATCTATGGCTACACCTTC
>TRBJ2-7|TRBV4-1|TRBD1|few
CASSQYTGGTEQYF
TGCGCCAGCAGCCAATACACAGGGGGCACCGAGCAGTACTTC
>TRBJ1-5|TRBV5-1|NA|few
CASSLVTGGQPQHF
TGCGCCAGCAGCTTGGTAACAGGAGGTCAGCCCCAGCATTTT
>TRBJ1-4|TRBV5-1|NA|NA
CASSLDRSRQLFF
TGCGCCAGCAGCCTCGACAGGTCCCGTCAACTGTTTTTT
>TRBJ2-7|TRBV28|NA|few
CASSSPPRDEQYF
TGTGCCAGCAGTTCCCCGCCGCGCGACGAGCAGTACTTC
>TRBJ1-5|TRBV19|NA|few
CASKRQSDQPQHF
TGTGCCAGTAAACGACAGTCAGATCAGCCCCAGCATTTT
>TRBJ2-7|TRBV7-8|NA|few
CASSTDIDYEQYF
TGTGCCAGCAGCACGGACATTGACTACGAGCAGTACTTC
>TRBJ2-1|TRBV5-4|NA|NA
CASSLAGLYNEQFF
TGTGCCAGCAGCCTGGCCGGGCTCTACAATGAGCAGTTCTTC
>TRBJ1-2|TRBV30|NA|NA
CAWAAGASYGYTF
TGTGCCTGGGCGGCGGGGGCTAGCTATGGCTACACCTTC
>TRBJ1-2|TRBV28|NA|NA
CASSSGAWRGYTF
TGTGCCAGCAGCTCCGGGGCCTGGCGGGGCTACACCTTC
>TRBJ1-2|TRBV6-6|NA|few
CASSQTEDGYTF
TGTGCCAGCAGTCAAACAGAAGATGGCTACACCTTC
>TRBJ2-7|TRBV21-1|NA|NA
CASRRGDPRYEQYF
TGTGCCAGCAGAAGAGGGGACCCCCGCTACGAGCAGTACTTC
>TRBJ2-1|TRBV18|TRBD2|NA
CASSPRASGNEQFF
TGTGCCAGCTCACCACGGGCTAGCGGCAATGAGCAGTTCTTC
>TRBJ2-7|TRBV14|TRBD1|NA
CASSSRQGSSYEQYF
TGTGCCAGCAGTTCCAGACAGGGAAGCTCCTACGAGCAGTACTTC
>TRBJ2-1|TRBV19|TRBD1|few
CASRGAGQGNNEQFF
TGTGCCAGTAGGGGGGCGGGACAGGGGAACAATGAGCAGTTCTTC